Described below is a single T cell receptor beta chain sequence and its context. Its antigen is unidentified. This entry is derived from a study of regulatory T cells in long-lasting Graves disease. Study-level information: Graves' disease counted as persistent after over 5 years of antithyroid drugs with positive TSH receptor antibodies.

CDR3 length: 15 amino acids. Germline trimming cut 4 bases from V and 5 bases from J; bases unmatched to any gene: 8. CDR1 is SGHTA, CDR2 FQGNSA, per germline. Findings of the study overall: Segments TRBV28, TRBJ1-2 and TRBJ2-5 showed preferential usage in persistent disease.

As for time point: persistent/refractory GD, antithyroid drugs over 5 years with positive TRAb. There was RNA extracted from PBMCs, and the TCR library was made from it. For TCR beta, libraries came from iRepertoire HTBI primers and Arm-PCR of CDR3 regions. TCRdb itself ran the multiplex PCR reads through MiXCR, one entry per CDR3 protein. The sample has around 460,000 distinct CDR3 sequences; approximately 22% are singletons. The receptor's source is a female donor with Graves disease. The chain combines TRBV7-2 with TRBJ2-5; 9 nucleotides agree with TRBD2. The source material was peripheral blood mononuclear cells (PBMCs), sampled when the disease was refractory, from a patient treated with antithyroid drugs. The CDR3 DNA sequence: TGTGCCAGCAGCTGGGGGACTAGCCGCGGGGAGACCCAGTACTTC. It encodes CASSWGTSRGETQYF.